These 3 T cell receptor beta chains were all obtained from the same sample, sequenced in a study of blood T cell repertoires in COVID-19. Profiling relied on immunoSEQ multiplex PCR, and the TCRdb table lists in-frame clones only, not all of them. The repertoire has roughly 250,000 clones, about 86% of them found once; the top ten carry around 3.3%. Material: PBMCs or T cells enriched from blood (not recorded which). These receptors were collected from a woman in her 40s with acute COVID-19.

This clone was found a few times. The chain employs TRBV27 and TRBJ1-1; 7 nucleotides match TRBD1. This CDR3 has 13 amino acids. Trimming at V came to 6 bases and at J to 1 base, leaving 2 bases not matched to a gene. Germline V gives CDR1 MNHEY, CDR2 SMNVEV (reference sequence). For the CDR3, the DNA is TGTGCCAGCAGCCGGACAGGGAACACTGAAGCTTTCTTT. It translates to CASSRTGNTEAFF.

The rearrangement joins TRBV7-6 to TRBJ2-7, with 10 positions matching TRBD2. Trimming took 1 base from V and 4 from J; bases not matched to a gene: 4. Germline CDR1 SGHVS, CDR2 FNYEAQ. The length of the CDR3 is 15 residues. This CDR3 reads CASSLESSGSYEQYF. CDR3 DNA sequence: TGTGCCAGCAGCTTAGAGTCTAGCGGGAGTTACGAGCAGTACTTC.

This clone appeared a few times. The chain couples TRBV12-5 to TRBJ2-2, with TRBD2 matching 9 bases. This CDR3 has 16 amino acids. Per the germline V gene, CDR1 is LGHNT and CDR2 is FRNRAP. V lost 5 bases to trimming and J lost 1 base; unmatched junction nucleotides: 5. CDR3 in DNA: TGTGCTAGTGGTCCCCGGACTAGCGTGAACACCGGGGAGCTGTTTTTT. It is translated as CASGPRTSVNTGELFF. Looking up the rest from reference TRBV12-5 and TRBJ2-2 gives the full variable domain: DARVTQTPRHKVTEMGQEVTMRCQPILGHNTVFWYRQTMMQGLELLAYFRNRAPLDDSGMPKDRFSAEMPDATLATLKIQPSEPRDSAVYFCASGPRTSVNTGELFFGEGSRLTVL.